The T cell receptor beta chain described here comes from a study of T cells in Graves' hyperthyroidism and ophthalmopathy. Study background: Before treatment of any kind, peripheral blood was taken at initial diagnosis.

The CDR3 length is 15 residues. Germline CDR1 is SGHRS and CDR2 is YFSETQ. The J segment lost 5 bases and the V segment lost 2 bases, leaving 8 bases of the junction unmatched. Amplification yielded TCR beta CDR3 regions, with RNA transcripts as the source. When the TCR CDR3 underwent first-round RT-PCR, the HTBI primer set was used. MiXCR, run by TCRdb on the multiplex PCR reads, gives a single entry per CDR3 protein. Of hundreds of thousands of distinct CDR3 sequences in the sample, over 15% were seen once. The study, taken as a whole, reports: Patients with ophthalmopathy were separated from those with stable hyperthyroidism by a 13 V-J model.

Graves' hyperthyroidism is called stable when ophthalmopathy does not progress within 18 months. PBMCs stemmed from about 9.5 ml fresh peripheral blood. This clonotype came up many times. Its antigen is unidentified. The chain carries TRBV5-1 and TRBJ2-7; TRBD1 matches 9 bases. The receptor was isolated from a woman aged 18-29 years with Graves' hyperthyroidism. Material for sequencing was blood. CDR3 residues: CASSLAGTGLHEQYF. DNA of the CDR3: TGCGCCAGCAGCTTAGCCGGGACAGGGCTCCACGAGCAGTACTTC.